This T cell receptor beta chain was captured in a study of identical twins. Trimming left V 6 bases short and J 8 bases short, with 11 bases between. Germline-derived CDR1 and CDR2 are ENHRY and SYGVKD. CDR3 length: 12 residues. Unique molecular identifiers were present on the cDNA, and a universal primer site came from template switching. TCRdb itself ran the 5' RACE reads through MiXCR, one entry per CDR3 protein. This sample has 400,000 or so distinct CDR3 sequences; about 9% occur once, and the top ten carry roughly 8.7%. This clonotype came up a few times. This clonotype was obtained from a woman in her forties or fifties in good health. The chain carries TRBV10-3 and TRBJ2-1; D call uncertain. Sequenced sample: naive T cells sorted from blood. Here the CDR3 DNA reads TGTGCCATCAGAGATATTCTTCATGAGCAGTTCTTC. It specifies CAIRDILHEQFF.